Following are 24 T cell receptor beta chains from one sample sequenced in a study of blood T cell repertoires in COVID-19. Repertoires were generated with immunoSEQ multiplex PCR, while TCRdb's copy carries only in-frame clones and drops some. The table shows 65,000 to 75,000 clones, with around 80% occurring only once. The sequenced sample consisted of peripheral blood. The origin of the receptors is a woman of 80 years or more with acute or convalescent COVID-19.

This chain links TRBV15 with TRBJ1-2; TRBD1 aligns across 7 bases. This CDR3 is 14 amino acids long. V dropped 3 bases and J dropped 7; count of bases not matched to a gene: 8. In germline, CDR1 is LNHNV, CDR2 YYDKDF (reference sequence). The CDR3 coding sequence is TGTGCCACCAGCAGCGTACAGGGGACCACTGGCTACACCTTC. Protein sequence: CATSSVQGTTGYTF. The variable domain in full, completed from reference TRBV15 and TRBJ1-2, reads DAMVIQNPRYQVTQFGKPVTLSCSQTLNHNVMYWYQQKSSQAPKLLFHYYDKDFNNEADTPDNFQSRRPNTSFCFLDIRSPGLGDTAMYLCATSSVQGTTGYTFGSGTRLTVV.

This chain links TRBV4-1 with TRBJ1-2; D is unresolved. The CDR3 is made up of 15 amino acids. Trimming took 3 bases from V and 0 from J, leaving 11 bases between them. CDR1 is MGHRA, CDR2 YSYEKL, per germline. CDR3 DNA: TGCGCCAGCAGCCAGACTCGGGGATCTAACTATGGCTACACCTTC. Translation: CASSQTRGSNYGYTF.

This clone was observed once. The chain links TRBV6-5 to TRBJ1-5; D call uncertain. The CDR3 loop spans 13 amino acids. Trimming removed 7 bases from V and 4 bases from J, with 11 bases in between. Germline-derived CDR1 and CDR2 are MNHEY and SVGAGI. The CDR3 DNA sequence: TGTGCCAGCAAATTTTCCCAAAATCAGCCCCAGCATTTT. Its translation is CASKFSQNQPQHF.

The chain has TRBV7-8 and TRBJ1-2; TRBD1 might be the D (6 bases). The CDR3 length is 15 residues. Germline CDR1 and CDR2: SGHVS and FQNEAQ. Deletions cut 4 bases from V and 4 bases from J, with 16 bases between. CDR3 amino acids: CASSSRGGPGYGYTF. The CDR3 bases are TGTGCCAGCAGCTCTCGGGGGGGGCCGGGCTATGGCTACACCTTC.

The chain carries TRBV11-3 and TRBJ2-1; D is possibly TRBD1 (6 bases). The germline V and J ends were trimmed by 1 base and 7 bases, with 11 bases remaining between them. The CDR3 spans 14 residues. In germline, CDR1 is SGHNT, CDR2 YENEEA. CDR3 sequence reads: CASSLGGQQNEQFF. CDR3 DNA sequence: TGTGCCAGCAGCTTAGGAGGACAGCAAAATGAGCAGTTCTTC. The full variable domain, with the rest looked up from reference TRBV11-3 and TRBJ2-1, is EAGVVQSPRYKIIEKKQPVAFWCNPISGHNTLYWYLQNLGQGPELLIRYENEEAVDDSQLPKDRFSAERLKGVDSTLKIQPAELGDSAVYLCASSLGGQQNEQFFGPGTRLTVL.

The chain recombines TRBV19 with TRBJ2-2; D possibly corresponds to TRBD1 (6 bases). This CDR3 is built from 16 residues. The V end was cut by 1 base, the J end by 2 bases, with 11 bases between. Germline V lookup: CDR1 LNHDA, CDR2 SQIVND (reference sequence). The CDR3 DNA reads as TGTGCCAGTAGTATAGTTGGGGGCGGTAACACCGGGGAGCTGTTTTTT. The encoded protein is CASSIVGGGNTGELFF.

In this sample, this clone is medium-sized (0.01 to 0.1%). The V call is TRBV2, the J call TRBJ1-5, with TRBD1 matching 9 bases. J lost 4 bases, V lost 2 bases, and 3 bases had no gene match. This CDR3 has 15 residues. Germline-derived CDR1 and CDR2 are SNHLY and FYNNEI. The DNA of the CDR3 is TGTGCCAGCAGTGAAATACAGGGGGCGAATCAGCCCCAGCATTTT. This sequence encodes CASSEIQGANQPQHF.

CDR3 in DNA: TGTGCCAGTAGTATAACCGGGGGCAATCAGCCCCAGCATTTT. This sequence encodes CASSITGGNQPQHF. This chain joins TRBV19 and TRBJ1-5; no clear D. CDR1 is LNHDA, CDR2 SQIVND, per germline (reference sequence). This CDR3 is 14 amino acids long. V lost 2 bases to trimming and J lost 2 bases, with 7 bases between them.

The chain links TRBV1 to TRBJ2-7; TRBD2 is taken as the D call from the table, unchecked against the DNA. TRBV1 is assigned pseudogene status. The CDR3 is made up of 14 amino acids. The CDR3 DNA reads TGCACCAGCAGCCCCTACCATCCGGAGTACGAGCAGTACTTC. Translation gives CTSSPYHPEYEQYF.

The chain has TRBV5-8 and TRBJ2-2, with TRBD1 identical over 8 bases. With 4 bases clipped from V and 4 bases from J, the junction kept 6 bases outside the gene matches. In germline, CDR1 is SGHTS, CDR2 YDEGEE. The CDR3 length is 15 residues. This CDR3 is CASSLRQGSTGELFF. CDR3 in DNA: TGTGCCAGCAGCCTCAGACAGGGGAGCACCGGGGAGCTGTTTTTT.

This chain links TRBV11-2 with TRBJ2-1, with 9 bases that match TRBD1. Germline loops: CDR1 SGHAT, CDR2 FQNNGV. This CDR3 comprises 14 residues. V lost 1 base to trimming and J lost 7 bases; unmatched junction nucleotides: 2. CDR3 residues: CASSLGGTGNEQFF. Here the CDR3 DNA reads TGTGCCAGCAGCTTAGGGGGGACAGGGAATGAGCAGTTCTTC.

In nucleotides, the CDR3 is TGTGCCAGCTCACCACTGGCAGGGGGTGCGAATGAGCAGTTCTTC. Encoded protein: CASSPLAGGANEQFF. The chain is built from TRBV18 and TRBJ2-1; 7 bases fit TRBD1. This CDR3 is built from 15 residues. Trimming removed 1 base from V and 7 bases from J; junction bases left unmatched: 7. Germline lookup yields CDR1 KGHSH and CDR2 LQKENI.

The chain employs TRBV21-1 and TRBJ2-5; the table's D call TRBD1 went unverified against the DNA. TRBV21-1 is a documented pseudogene. This CDR3 spans 15 amino acids. In DNA, the CDR3 is TGTGCCAGCAGCAAAATGTGCACAGGAAAAGAGACCCAGTACTTC. Its translation is CASSKMCTGKETQYF.

The rearrangement uses TRBV9 and TRBJ2-1; D perhaps matches TRBD1 (5 bases). Germline CDR1 SGDLS, CDR2 YYNGEE. CDR3 length: 15 amino acids. V was trimmed by 2 bases and J by 9 bases, leaving 18 bases between them. CDR3 residues: CASSVLTKGVPEQFF. The CDR3 bases are TGTGCCAGCAGCGTCCTTACTAAAGGGGTTCCTGAGCAGTTCTTC.

This chain uses TRBV2 with TRBJ2-4; D is unresolved. CDR1 SNHLY and CDR2 FYNNEI come from the germline V gene. V shed 7 bases and J shed 0 bases, with 7 bases lying between them. The CDR3 has 13 amino acids. CDR3 protein: CASKPGAKNIQYF. CDR3 DNA: TGTGCCAGCAAGCCGGGAGCCAAAAACATTCAGTACTTC.

This clone was detected only a few times. The genes are TRBV6-5 and TRBJ1-1; possible D gene TRBD1, 6 bases. The V end was cut by 0 bases, the J end by 8 bases, with 13 bases between. This CDR3 contains 14 residues. Germline loops: CDR1 MNHEY, CDR2 SVGAGI. The CDR3, as DNA: TGTGCCAGCAGTTACTCTGGGGGCCGTAGGGAAGCTTTCTTT. Translating gives CASSYSGGRREAFF.

A few counts support this clone. The chain has TRBV3-1 (or the pseudogene TRBV3-2) and TRBJ1-4; the match to TRBD1 covers 9 bases. CDR1 is LGHDT, CDR2 YNNKEL, per germline (reference sequence). This CDR3 has 18 amino acids. J gave up 7 bases and V 4 bases, and 16 bases lay outside the gene matches. This chain's CDR3 is CASSPGQGILLGGEKLFF. In DNA, the CDR3 is TGTGCCAGCAGCCCTGGACAGGGGATACTATTGGGTGGTGAAAAACTGTTTTTT.

This clone was counted a few times. CDR3 in amino acids: CASRFSGNTEAFF. CDR3 bases: TGTGCCAGCAGATTCTCAGGGAACACTGAAGCTTTCTTT. The rearrangement uses TRBV6-5 and TRBJ1-1; D is unclear. Germline V gene lookup returns CDR1 MNHEY and CDR2 SVGAGI. V lost 6 bases and J lost 1, with 9 bases in between. The CDR3 has 13 residues.

The chain is built from TRBV10-1 and TRBJ1-1, with D hard to call. Deletions cut 3 bases from V and 3 bases from J, with 8 bases between. This CDR3 has 13 amino acids. Germline V gene lookup returns CDR1 WNHNN and CDR2 SYGVQD (reference sequence). The CDR3 sequence is CASSDPGDTEAFF. The CDR3 nucleotides are TGCGCCAGCAGTGACCCCGGGGACACTGAAGCTTTCTTT.

The CDR3 loop reads CASSQEARGKGRDTEAFF. For the CDR3, the DNA is TGTGCCAGCAGCCAAGAGGCCAGGGGCAAAGGACGCGACACTGAAGCTTTCTTT. The gene calls are TRBV14 and TRBJ1-1; a weak D match, TRBD1 (6 bases). This CDR3 has 18 amino acids. The V and J ends lost 0 bases and 3 bases respectively, with 20 bases between them. Looked up from germline, CDR1 is SGHDN and CDR2 is FVKESK.

The V call is TRBV20-1, the J call TRBJ2-7, with 8 bases identical to TRBD1. The CDR3 is 13 residues long. The V segment lost 3 bases and the J segment 6 bases; nucleotides outside the gene matches: 7. Per germline, CDR1 DFQATT and CDR2 SNEGSKA (reference sequence). The CDR3 region has the DNA TGCAGTGCTAGTCTCGACAGGGGAGGCGAGCAGTACTTC. This sequence encodes CSASLDRGGEQYF.

This clone was found many times. The V and J genes are TRBV7-2 and TRBJ1-5; 7 bases align to TRBD1. This CDR3 contains 16 residues. V shed 3 bases, J shed 0 bases, and the junction held 5 bases outside the gene matches. Germline loops: CDR1 SGHTA, CDR2 FQGNSA. The CDR3: CASSFQGTASNQPQHF. CDR3 bases: TGTGCCAGCAGCTTCCAAGGGACAGCTAGCAATCAGCCCCAGCATTTT.

CDR3 coding DNA: TGTGCCAGTAGAAAGACAGGGGCAAATGAAAAACTGTTTTTT. Translation gives CASRKTGANEKLFF. The genes are TRBV19 and TRBJ1-4; TRBD1 matches at 8 bases. The V gene end was trimmed by 6 bases and the J gene end by 5 bases; junction bases not matched to a gene: 5. This CDR3 is built from 14 residues. Germline loops: CDR1 LNHDA, CDR2 SQIVND (reference sequence).

V and J are TRBV5-6 and TRBJ2-7; D uncertain. Trimming pared 0 bases from V and 6 bases from J, leaving 10 bases between. CDR3 length equals 13 residues. Germline CDR1 and CDR2: SGHDT and YYEEEE. This chain's CDR3 is CASSLVSGPEQYF. The CDR3 DNA is TGTGCCAGCAGCTTGGTTTCGGGTCCCGAGCAGTACTTC.